The clone carrying this T cell receptor beta chain showed up just a few times. Its antigen is not known. This sample was taken from a study of T cells after yellow fever vaccination. The study, taken as a whole, reports: It was the secondary response that reached its peak faster, day 5 versus 15, but it was weaker. A small proportion of clonotypes was detected in both the CD4 and CD8 compartments. Bulk-population clonotypes that are abundant could appear as contaminants in FACS-sorted repertoires.

TCR cDNA, made by 5'RACE template switching, carried an added universal primer site and UMIs. From the 5' RACE reads, TCRdb called clonotypes with MiXCR, one entry per CDR3 protein. This sample has 450,000 to 650,000 distinct CDR3 sequences, with about 14% found just once. The sequenced sample was PBMCs, obtained on the day of the yellow fever booster vaccination. This sequence originates from a young man who received the YFV17D yellow fever vaccine.

CDR3 coding DNA: TGTGCCACCAGTGACCCCGCCCGGACAGGGTTAGAGACCCAGTACTTC. Translation gives CATSDPARTGLETQYF. The rearrangement joins TRBV24-1 to TRBJ2-5; 8 bases are a match to TRBD1. The CDR3 length is 16 residues. Per germline, CDR1 KGHDR and CDR2 SFDVKD. The ends lost 4 bases at V and 4 bases at J; junction bases unmatched: 10.